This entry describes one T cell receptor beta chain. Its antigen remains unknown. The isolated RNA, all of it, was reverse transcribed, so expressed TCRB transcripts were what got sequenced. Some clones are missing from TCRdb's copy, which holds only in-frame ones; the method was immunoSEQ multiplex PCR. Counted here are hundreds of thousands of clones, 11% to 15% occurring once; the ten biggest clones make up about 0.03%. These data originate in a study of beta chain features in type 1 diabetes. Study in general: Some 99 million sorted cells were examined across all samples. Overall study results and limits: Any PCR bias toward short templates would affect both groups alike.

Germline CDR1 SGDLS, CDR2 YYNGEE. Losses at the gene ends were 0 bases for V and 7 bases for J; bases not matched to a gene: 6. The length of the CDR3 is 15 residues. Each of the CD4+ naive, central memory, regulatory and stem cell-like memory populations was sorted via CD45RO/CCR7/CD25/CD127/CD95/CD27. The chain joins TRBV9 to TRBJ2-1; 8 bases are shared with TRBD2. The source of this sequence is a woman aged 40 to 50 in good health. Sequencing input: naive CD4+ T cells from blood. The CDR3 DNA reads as TGTGCCAGCAGCGTAGTTAGCGGGGCTTATAATGAGCAGTTCTTC. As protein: CASSVVSGAYNEQFF.